A single sample is the source of the 23 T cell receptor beta chains below, sequenced in a study of T cell responses to AZD1222 COVID-19 vaccine. The assay was immunoSEQ multiplex PCR, and TCRdb's table has in-frame clones only and misses some. The top ten clones hold approximately 2.8% of a sample with under 150,000 clones, 75% to 95% of them seen once. Specimen: peripheral blood, collected on day 0 of AZD1222 vaccination. The receptors stem from an adult in good health.

The genes are TRBV7-6 and TRBJ2-1; 8 bases match TRBD2. This CDR3 has 17 amino acids. Losses at the gene ends were 4 bases for V and 4 bases for J; bases not matched to a gene: 12. Germline values: CDR1 SGHVS, CDR2 FNYEAQ. Here the CDR3 DNA reads TGTGCCAGCAGCTCGGGTTTAGCGGGATCTCTTTACAATGAGCAGTTCTTC. This codes for CASSSGLAGSLYNEQFF.

The J gene is TRBJ2-1, the V gene TRBV5-1; 9 nucleotides align to TRBD2. The CDR3 runs 20 residues. The V gene end was trimmed by 0 bases and the J gene end by 2 bases; junction bases not matched to a gene: 15. The germline CDR1 and CDR2 sequences are SGHRS and YFSETQ. In DNA form, the CDR3 reads TGCGCCAGCAGCTTGGCCCTCCGGATTATAGCGGGAGAACCCTACAATGAGCAGTTCTTC. Its translation is CASSLALRIIAGEPYNEQFF.

V is TRBV4-3 and J is TRBJ2-3; tentatively, D is TRBD2 (7 bases). CDR1 is LGHNA, CDR2 YSLEER, per germline. V was cut by 0 bases and J by 5 bases, with 12 bases left in between. The CDR3 has 15 amino acids. The CDR3 DNA sequence: TGCGCCAGCAGCCAAGACAGGGGAGGGGGAGATACGCAGTATTTT. This translates into CASSQDRGGGDTQYF.

The sample holds one count of this clone. This chain joins TRBV9 and TRBJ2-2, with 8 bases identical to TRBD1. CDR1 SGDLS and CDR2 YYNGEE come from the germline V gene. This CDR3 comprises 15 residues. Trimming removed 5 bases from V and 6 bases from J; junction bases left unmatched: 9. The CDR3 sequence: CASRPGQVFPGELFF. The CDR3 nucleotides are TGTGCCAGCAGGCCGGGACAGGTTTTCCCCGGGGAGCTGTTTTTT.

The V and J genes are TRBV14 and TRBJ1-1; D is ambiguous. Germline V lookup: CDR1 SGHDN, CDR2 FVKESK. The CDR3 contains 13 residues. V lost 0 bases and J lost 11, with 13 bases in between. The CDR3 protein is CASSQDVRVDAFF. CDR3 coding DNA: TGTGCCAGCAGCCAAGATGTTAGGGTAGACGCTTTCTTT.

The V call is TRBV6-6, the J call TRBJ2-7; D may be TRBD2 (6 bases). Germline lookup yields CDR1 MNHNY and CDR2 SVGAGI (reference sequence). Trimming took 6 bases from V and 6 from J, leaving 21 bases between them. This CDR3 is built from 15 residues. The CDR3, as DNA: TGTGCCAGCAGCCCCCTCCCTCGGGGGAGGAGCGAGCAGTACTTC. It yields the protein CASSPLPRGRSEQYF.

The gene calls are TRBV30 and TRBJ2-7; the D gene is possibly TRBD2 (6 bases). V lost 5 bases to trimming and J lost 3 bases, with 14 bases between them. Germline V gives CDR1 GTSNPN, CDR2 SVGIG (reference sequence). The CDR3 has 13 amino acids. The CDR3 coding sequence is TGTGCCTGGGAGGGCGGGACCAACTACGAGCAGTACTTC. It encodes CAWEGGTNYEQYF. The full variable domain, in which reference TRBV30 and TRBJ2-7 provide the parts outside the CDR3, is SQTIHQWPATLVQPVGSPLSLECTVEGTSNPNLYWYRQAAGRGLQLLFYSVGIGQISSEVPQNLSASRPQDRQFILSSKKLLLSDSGFYLCAWEGGTNYEQYFGPGTRLTVT.

This chain connects TRBV7-9 to TRBJ1-1; weak D call: TRBD1 (5 bases). This CDR3 contains 14 residues. CDR1 SEHNR and CDR2 FQNEAQ come from the germline V gene (reference sequence). The V gene lost 1 base and the J gene lost 6 bases, with 12 bases spanning the gap. CDR3: CASSLEGHGAEAFF. As DNA, the CDR3 is TGTGCCAGCAGCTTAGAGGGGCATGGGGCTGAAGCTTTCTTT.

The chain has TRBV11-2 and TRBJ1-5; D not certain. Trimming left V 5 bases short and J 2 bases short, with 13 bases between. The germline V gene has CDR1 SGHAT and CDR2 FQNNGV. The CDR3 extends over 15 amino acids. The CDR3 reads CASSQWGRGNQPQHF. The CDR3 region has the DNA TGTGCCAGCAGCCAATGGGGTAGGGGCAATCAGCCCCAGCATTTT.

This rearrangement joins TRBV5-1 to TRBJ2-7; TRBD1 matches 8 bases. With V trimmed by 3 bases and J by 1 base, 6 bases remained unmatched. The CDR3 contains 15 residues. Germline-derived CDR1 and CDR2 are SGHRS and YFSETQ. The CDR3 sequence is CASSSGQGLSYEQYF. CDR3 in DNA: TGCGCCAGCAGCTCCGGACAGGGCCTATCCTACGAGCAGTACTTC.

This clone was detected once. Germline is not matched at one junction end, which may reflect a read error. The gene calls are TRBV5-1 and TRBJ1-3, with D possibly being TRBD1 (5 bases). The CDR3 contains 17 residues. Germline V lookup: CDR1 SGHRS, CDR2 YFSETQ. The CDR3 DNA follows: TGCGCCAGCACCTTGGGGACTGGGTCAAGGCCCGGAAACACCATATATTTT. It codes for CASTLGTGSRPGNTIYF. The whole variable domain, remainder taken from reference TRBV5-1 and TRBJ1-3, is KAGVTQTPRYLIKTRGQQVTLSCSPISGHRSVSWYQQTPGQGLQFLFEYFSETQRNKGNFPGRFSGRQFSNSRSEMNVSTLELGDSALYLCASTLGTGSRPGNTIYFGEGSWLTVV.

This clone was seen a single time. The V call is TRBV7-9, the J call TRBJ1-1; perhaps TRBD1 as D (5 bases). V lost 0 bases and J lost 8, with 13 bases in between. This CDR3 region has 14 residues. Germline V CDR1 and CDR2: SEHNR, FQNEAQ (reference sequence). CDR3 coding DNA: TGTGCCAGCAGCTTAGCCGGGACTAAGAAAGAAGCTTTCTTT. Protein sequence: CASSLAGTKKEAFF.

Turning to this clone: Other DNA sequences of this sample code for an identical CDR3. This chain connects TRBV21-1 to TRBJ2-7; the table's D call, TRBD2, was not checked against the DNA. TRBV21-1 is listed as a pseudogene. CDR3 length equals 15 residues. The chain's CDR3 is CASSNRLAGELEQYF. CDR3 nucleotides: TGTGCTAGCAGCAACCGACTAGCGGGAGAACTCGAGCAGTACTTC.

The chain uses TRBV29-1 and TRBJ1-1, with D possibly TRBD1 on 5 matching bases. The CDR3 length is 13 residues. V lost 4 bases to trimming and J lost 6 bases, with 15 bases between them. Germline-derived CDR1 and CDR2 are SQVTM and ANQGSEA. CDR3 loop: CSVAPRMGPEAFF. The CDR3 DNA follows: TGCAGCGTTGCGCCGCGGATGGGACCTGAAGCTTTCTTT. The variable domain in full, with the rest retrieved from reference TRBV29-1 and TRBJ1-1, is SAVISQKPSRDICQRGTSLTIQCQVDSQVTMMFWYRQQPGQSLTLIATANQGSEATYESGFVIDKFPISRPNLTFSTLTVSNMSPEDSSIYLCSVAPRMGPEAFFGQGTRLTVV.

The genes are TRBV29-1 and TRBJ1-1; D gene uncertain. This CDR3 has 10 amino acids. CDR1 is SQVTM, CDR2 ANQGSEA, per germline. Trimming removed 4 bases at V and 2 bases at J, with 2 bases between. The CDR3 bases are TGCAGCGTTGTAAACACTGAAGCTTTCTTT. Translating gives CSVVNTEAFF.

This chain joins TRBV7-9 and TRBJ1-3; D gene unclear. V was pared by 5 bases and J by 1 base, with 9 bases between. This CDR3 is built from 14 residues. CDR1 and CDR2 (germline): SEHNR, FQNEAQ (reference sequence). The CDR3 bases are TGTGCCAGCAGCGGAGCGGGGTCTGGAAACACCATATATTTT. This codes for CASSGAGSGNTIYF.

The chain joins TRBV3-1 (or the pseudogene TRBV3-2) to TRBJ1-1, with a possible D match to TRBD1 (5 bases). Trimming took off 1 base at V and 4 bases at J, with 10 bases between the two ends. The CDR3 has 14 amino acids. Germline CDR1 is LGHDT and CDR2 is YNNKEL (reference sequence). CDR3 nucleotides: TGTGCCAGCAGCCAAGCGGGTGGGGCCACTGAAGCTTTCTTT. Its translation is CASSQAGGATEAFF.

The chain combines TRBV6-5 with TRBJ1-2, with D hard to call. This CDR3 spans 12 amino acids. Germline V gives CDR1 MNHEY, CDR2 SVGAGI. Trimming cost V 6 bases and J 7 bases, with 12 bases left between them. The CDR3 DNA sequence: TGTGCCAGCAGCCCACGGGCAACTGGCTACACCTTC. Its translation is CASSPRATGYTF.

The chain carries TRBV2 and TRBJ1-2, with a tentative D call TRBD1 (5 bases). The CDR3 length is 15 residues. CDR1 and CDR2 from the germline V gene are SNHLY and FYNNEI. Trimming removed 4 bases from V and 4 bases from J, with 16 bases in between. The CDR3: CASSAGVGLSYGYTF. DNA of the CDR3: TGTGCCAGCAGTGCGGGGGTTGGCCTTTCCTATGGCTACACCTTC.

This clone was picked up one time. The J gene is TRBJ2-3, the V gene TRBV11-1; D gene unclear. The CDR3 has 14 amino acids. V lost 6 bases and J lost 2, with 12 bases in between. Germline lookup yields CDR1 SGHAT and CDR2 FQDESV (reference sequence). As DNA, the CDR3 is TGTGCCAGCAGATCTGGACCCGACACAGATACGCAGTATTTT. Translation gives CASRSGPDTDTQYF.

The chain couples TRBV5-6 to TRBJ1-1, with D unclear. CDR1 SGHDT and CDR2 YYEEEE come from the germline V gene. V was pared by 5 bases and J by 1 base, with 12 bases between. The CDR3 runs 14 residues. CDR3 protein: CASSTRNQNTEAFF. The CDR3 bases are TGTGCCAGCAGTACCAGGAATCAGAACACTGAAGCTTTCTTT.

This clone has a single count. The J gene is TRBJ2-1, the V gene TRBV7-3; D uncertain. V was pared by 4 bases and J by 0 bases, with 10 bases between. Germline CDR1 reads SGHTA; CDR2 reads FQGTGA. The CDR3 extends over 15 amino acids. The CDR3, as DNA: TGTGCCAGCAGCTGGCGCCGAAGCTCCTACAATGAGCAGTTCTTC. Translated, it gives CASSWRRSSYNEQFF.

The J gene is TRBJ2-1, the V gene TRBV19, with 7 bases matching TRBD2. Germline CDR1 is LNHDA and CDR2 is SQIVND (reference sequence). The CDR3 totals 17 residues. Trimming at V came to 3 bases and at J to 0 bases, leaving 8 bases not matched to a gene. In DNA, the CDR3 is TGTGCCAGTAGTATCCCCTGGGGCGGGAGCTCCTACAATGAGCAGTTCTTC. The encoded protein is CASSIPWGGSSYNEQFF.